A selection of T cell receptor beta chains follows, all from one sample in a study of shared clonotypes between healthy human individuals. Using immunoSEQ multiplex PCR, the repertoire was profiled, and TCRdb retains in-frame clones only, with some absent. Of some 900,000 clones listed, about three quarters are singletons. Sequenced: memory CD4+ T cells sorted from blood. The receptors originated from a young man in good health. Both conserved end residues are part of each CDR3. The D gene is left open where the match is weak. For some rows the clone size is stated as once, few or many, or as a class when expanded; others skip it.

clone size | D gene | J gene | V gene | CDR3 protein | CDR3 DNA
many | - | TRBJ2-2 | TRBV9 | CASSAVQQGGELFF | TGTGCCAGCAGCGCCGTCCAACAGGGAGGGGAGCTGTTTTTT
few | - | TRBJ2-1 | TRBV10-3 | CAISESESDEQFF | TGTGCCATCAGTGAGTCGGAGAGCGATGAGCAGTTCTTC
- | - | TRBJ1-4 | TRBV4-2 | CASSPSREKLFF | TGTGCCAGCAGCCCCTCTAGGGAAAAACTGTTTTTT
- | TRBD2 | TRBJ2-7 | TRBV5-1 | CASSLAGGGRFYEQYF | TGCGCCAGCAGCTTGGCAGGCGGGGGGCGCTTCTACGAGCAGTACTTC
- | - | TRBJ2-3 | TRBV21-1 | CAAAQEGQTGAYF | TGTGCCGCCGCCCAGGAGGGTCAGACTGGTGCGTATTTT
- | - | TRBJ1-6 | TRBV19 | CASSIGTSWGDSPLHF | TGTGCCAGTAGTATTGGGACCTCGTGGGGGGATTCACCCCTCCACTTT
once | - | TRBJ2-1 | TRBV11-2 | CASSLGRSRALNEQFF | TGTGCCAGCAGCTTAGGAAGGTCCAGGGCTCTCAATGAGCAGTTCTTC
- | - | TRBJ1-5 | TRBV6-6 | CASRDRLNQPQHF | TGTGCCAGCAGAGACAGGTTAAATCAGCCCCAGCATTTT
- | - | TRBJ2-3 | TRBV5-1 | CASSVGWGEDTQYF | TGCGCCAGCAGCGTGGGATGGGGAGAAGATACGCAGTATTTT
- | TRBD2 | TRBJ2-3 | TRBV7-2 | CASGARGDTQYF | TGTGCAAGCGGGGCGCGGGGGGATACGCAGTATTTT
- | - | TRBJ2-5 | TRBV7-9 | CASSNGETQYF | TGTGCCAGCAGCAACGGGGAGACCCAGTACTTC
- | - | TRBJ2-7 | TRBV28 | CASSPYPLLANSYEQYF | TGTGCCAGCAGTCCCTATCCCTTACTAGCCAACTCTTACGAGCAGTACTTC
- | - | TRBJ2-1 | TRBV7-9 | CASSHDTREQFF | TGTGCCAGCAGCCATGACACTCGGGAGCAGTTCTTC
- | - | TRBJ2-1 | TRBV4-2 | CASSQGKSGNEQFF | TGTGCCAGCAGCCAAGGAAAAAGCGGAAATGAGCAGTTCTTC
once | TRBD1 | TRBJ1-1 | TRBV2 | CASRGQGLTEAFF | TGTGCCAGCAGAGGACAGGGGTTAACTGAAGCTTTCTTT
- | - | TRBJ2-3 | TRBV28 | CASSYGTAGSTDTQYF | TGTGCCAGCAGTTACGGGACAGCGGGCAGCACAGATACGCAGTATTTT
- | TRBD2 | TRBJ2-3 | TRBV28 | CASSWGGRGSTQYF | TGTGCCAGCAGTTGGGGGGGGAGAGGAAGTACGCAGTATTTT
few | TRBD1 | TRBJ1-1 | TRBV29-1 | CSVVRTGRTEAFF | TGCAGCGTTGTTAGGACAGGGAGAACTGAAGCTTTCTTT
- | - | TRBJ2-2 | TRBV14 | CASSLAPGTAGELFF | TGTGCCAGCAGTCTTGCCCCAGGGACCGCCGGGGAGCTGTTTTTT
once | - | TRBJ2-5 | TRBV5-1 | CASSLVAASQETQYF | TGCGCCAGCAGCTTGGTTGCAGCGTCCCAAGAGACCCAGTACTTC
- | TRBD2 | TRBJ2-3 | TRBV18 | CASSPGLATDTQYF | TGTGCCAGCTCACCGGGACTAGCAACAGATACGCAGTATTTT
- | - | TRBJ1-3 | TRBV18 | CASSPPLGSGTSGNTIYF | TGTGCCAGCTCACCACCGTTAGGTTCCGGGACCTCTGGAAACACCATATATTTT
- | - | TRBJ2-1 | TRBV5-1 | CASSFGSNNEQFF | TGCGCCAGCAGCTTTGGATCCAACAATGAGCAGTTCTTC
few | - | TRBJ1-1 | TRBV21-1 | CASSKGRRIPAFF | TGTGCCAGCAGCAAAGGCAGACGGATTCCTGCTTTCTTT
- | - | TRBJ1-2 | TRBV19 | CASSIGPGNYGYTF | TGTGCCAGTAGTATCGGACCGGGGAACTATGGCTACACCTTC